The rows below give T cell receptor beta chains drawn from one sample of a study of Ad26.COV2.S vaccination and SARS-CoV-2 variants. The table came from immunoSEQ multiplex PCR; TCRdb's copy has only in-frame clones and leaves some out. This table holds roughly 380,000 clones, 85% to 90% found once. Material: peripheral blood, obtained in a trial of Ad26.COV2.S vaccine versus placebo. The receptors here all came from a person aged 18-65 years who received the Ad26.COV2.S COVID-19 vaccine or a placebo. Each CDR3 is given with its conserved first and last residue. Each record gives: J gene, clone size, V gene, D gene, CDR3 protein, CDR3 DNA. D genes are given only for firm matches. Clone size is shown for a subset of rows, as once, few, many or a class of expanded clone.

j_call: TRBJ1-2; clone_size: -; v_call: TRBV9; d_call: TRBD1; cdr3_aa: CASSAGTGGSTGYTF; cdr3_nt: TGTGCCAGCAGCGCGGGGACAGGGGGATCGACAGGCTACACCTTC
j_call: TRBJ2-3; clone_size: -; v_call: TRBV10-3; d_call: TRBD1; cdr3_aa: CAISESGTGNGDTQYF; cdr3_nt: TGTGCCATCAGTGAGTCGGGGACAGGGAATGGAGATACGCAGTATTTT
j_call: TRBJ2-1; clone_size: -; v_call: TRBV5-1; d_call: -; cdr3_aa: CASSLGLPYNEQFF; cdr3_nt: TGCGCCAGCAGCTTGGGACTTCCTTACAATGAGCAGTTCTTC
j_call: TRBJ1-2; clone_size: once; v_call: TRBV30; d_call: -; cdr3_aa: CAWSGAVGDLTNYGYTF; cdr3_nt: TGTGCCTGGTCCGGGGCAGTCGGGGACCTAACTAACTATGGCTACACCTTC
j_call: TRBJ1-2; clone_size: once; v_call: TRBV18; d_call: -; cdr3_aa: CASSPAAGGYGYGYTF; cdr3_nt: TGTGCCAGCTCACCAGCGGCGGGGGGATACGGCTATGGCTACACCTTC
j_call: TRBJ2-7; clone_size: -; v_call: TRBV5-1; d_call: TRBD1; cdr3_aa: CASSLTGQAYYEQYF; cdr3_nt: TGCGCCAGCAGCTTGACCGGACAGGCCTACTACGAGCAGTACTTC
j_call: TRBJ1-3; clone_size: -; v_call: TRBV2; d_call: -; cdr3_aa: CASKKVGPLRGNTIYF; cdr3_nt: TGTGCCAGCAAGAAGGTCGGCCCGTTGAGGGGAAACACCATATATTTT
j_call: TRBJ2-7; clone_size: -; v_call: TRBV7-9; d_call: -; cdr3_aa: CASSGGSQGTEQYF; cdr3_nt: TGTGCCAGCAGCGGTGGGAGTCAAGGGACCGAGCAGTACTTC
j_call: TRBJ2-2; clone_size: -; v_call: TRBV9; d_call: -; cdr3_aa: CASSVYGSTGELFF; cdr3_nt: TGTGCCAGCAGCGTATACGGCTCCACCGGGGAGCTGTTTTTT
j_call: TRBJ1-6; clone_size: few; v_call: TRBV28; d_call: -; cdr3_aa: CASIWRDNSPLHF; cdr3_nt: TGTGCCAGCATATGGCGGGATAATTCACCCCTCCACTTT
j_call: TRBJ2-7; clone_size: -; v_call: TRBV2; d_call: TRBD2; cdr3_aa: CASRGLATYEQYF; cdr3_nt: TGTGCCAGCAGGGGACTAGCTACCTACGAGCAGTACTTC
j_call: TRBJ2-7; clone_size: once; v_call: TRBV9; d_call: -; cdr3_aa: CASSGDDDEQYF; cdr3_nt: TGTGCCAGCAGCGGCGATGATGACGAGCAGTACTTC
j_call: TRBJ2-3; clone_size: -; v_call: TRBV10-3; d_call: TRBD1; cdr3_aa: CAISPRDRVGTDTQYF; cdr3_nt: TGTGCCATCAGCCCCCGGGACAGGGTGGGCACAGATACGCAGTATTTT
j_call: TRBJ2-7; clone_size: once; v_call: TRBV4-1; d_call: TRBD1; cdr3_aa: CASSPDRGVYEQYF; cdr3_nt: TGCGCCAGCAGCCCCGACAGGGGAGTCTACGAGCAGTACTTC